Listed below are T cell receptor beta chains from one sample, sequenced in a study of HIV-infected patients and healthy controls. TCRdb independently ran MiXCR on the 5' RACE reads; one entry per CDR3 protein. The repertoire holds roughly 6,700 distinct CDR3 sequences, with 7.4% as singletons. Sequences were derived from blood, sampled during antiretroviral therapy. These receptors all come from an adult with HIV infection. CDR3s include the opening cysteine and the closing phenylalanine or tryptophan. A D gene is named only where the DNA matches it firmly. Clone size is stated in some rows and not others, as once, few, many or a class when expanded.

>TRBV9|TRBJ1-6|medium-sized|-
TGTGCCAGCAGTACCGGGGCTCCTGGCGGTTCACCCCTCCACTTT
CASSTGAPGGSPLHF
>TRBV6-6|TRBJ2-5|medium-sized|TRBD1
TGTGCCAGCAGTACCACCGGGACAGGGGTCTCGGAGACCCAGTACTTC
CASSTTGTGVSETQYF
>TRBV7-2|TRBJ1-6|many|TRBD1
TGTGCCAGCAGCTTAGGGGGACAGGGGAATTCACCCCTCCACTTT
CASSLGGQGNSPLHF
>TRBV7-9|TRBJ1-1|medium-sized|-
TGTGCCAGCAGCGCGATGAACACTGAAGCTTTCTTT
CASSAMNTEAFF
>TRBV20-1|TRBJ2-7|medium-sized|TRBD2
TGCAGTGCTAGAAGTAGCGGGAGCGATCCCAACGAGCAGTACTTC
CSARSSGSDPNEQYF
>TRBV7-2|TRBJ2-7|few|-
TGTGCCAGCAGCTTAGCCCGCGAGGCCTACGAGCAGTACTTC
CASSLAREAYEQYF
>TRBV5-4|TRBJ2-1|-|-
TGTGCCAGCAGGACAGGAACCTACAATGAGCAGTTCTTC
CASRTGTYNEQFF
>TRBV29-1|TRBJ2-3|medium-sized|-
TGCAGCGTTGTCTTCATATGGACAGATACGCAGTATTTT
CSVVFIWTDTQYF
>TRBV12-3/TRBV12-4|TRBJ2-7|-|TRBD1
TGTGCCAGCAGTCCGACTCGGACAGGGGACGAGCAGTACTTC
CASSPTRTGDEQYF
>TRBV7-9|TRBJ2-3|medium-sized|-
TGTGCCAGCAGCTCGCCCGGACTAAACACGCAGTATTTT
CASSSPGLNTQYF
>TRBV28|TRBJ2-5|medium-sized|TRBD2
TGTGCCAGCAGTTTTTTAGGTAGCGGGGCACAAGAGACCCAGTACTTC
CASSFLGSGAQETQYF
>TRBV7-9|TRBJ2-7|many|TRBD2
TGTGCCAGCAGCCATGGGGGGGTGAGTGGCGAGCAGTACTTC
CASSHGGVSGEQYF
>TRBV20-1|TRBJ2-7|medium-sized|TRBD1
TGCAGTGCAACGGGACAGGGGAACCACGAGCAGTACTTC
CSATGQGNHEQYF
>TRBV12-3/TRBV12-4|TRBJ2-3|many|-
TGTGCCAGCAGTTTTCCACCCGGTACGCAGTATTTT
CASSFPPGTQYF
>TRBV4-2|TRBJ2-1|medium-sized|TRBD1
TGTGCCAGCAGCCAGCACAGGGGCGGAAATGAGCAGTTCTTC
CASSQHRGGNEQFF
>TRBV27|TRBJ2-3|medium-sized|-
TGTGCCAGCAGTTTCAGACAGCACACAGATACGCAGTATTTT
CASSFRQHTDTQYF
>TRBV19|TRBJ1-2|many|TRBD1
TGTGCCAGTAGTCCTACGCCGGGACAGGGGGTTCCTGGCTACACCTTC
CASSPTPGQGVPGYTF
>TRBV6-5|TRBJ2-3|-|-
TGTGCCAGCAGTTACGGCGGGATCACAGATACGCAGTATTTT
CASSYGGITDTQYF
>TRBV21-1|TRBJ1-5|medium-sized|-
TGTGCCAGCCCCGTTGTGGATTTT
CASPVVDF
>TRBV13|TRBJ1-5|-|TRBD1
TGTGCCAGCAGCCTGGACAGGGGGAATCAGCCCCAGCATTTT
CASSLDRGNQPQHF
>TRBV20-1|TRBJ1-1|few|-
TGCAGTGCCCTGACGCAAATGAACACTGAAGCTTTCTTT
CSALTQMNTEAFF
>TRBV5-1|TRBJ1-2|once|-
TGCGCCAGCAGCTTGGTAGGACCGACCTATGGCTACACCTTC
CASSLVGPTYGYTF
>TRBV11-2|TRBJ1-1|many|-
TGTGCCAGCAGCTTATTCGCCGGGGTGAACACTGAAGCTTTCTTT
CASSLFAGVNTEAFF
>TRBV5-1|TRBJ2-3|medium-sized|-
TGCGCCAGCAGCTTTTTTCCAGCGGCACGCGCAGATACGCAGTATTTT
CASSFFPAARADTQYF
>TRBV11-2|TRBJ1-2|many|-
TGTGCCAGCAGCGCATCAGGGGAACACTATGGCTACACCTTC
CASSASGEHYGYTF
>TRBV7-9|TRBJ1-2|medium-sized|TRBD1
TGTGCCAGCAGCTTAGTAGGGGGCAACTATGGCTACACCTTC
CASSLVGGNYGYTF
>TRBV21-1|TRBJ1-5|-|-
TGTGCCAGCAGCAAAGGCGGGACGCCAAGAAGCGTGTATAGACAGCCCCAGCATTTT
CASSKGGTPRSVYRQPQHF
>TRBV25-1|TRBJ2-1|medium-sized|-
TGTGCCAGCACTAGGGGAAATGAGCAGTTCTTC
CASTRGNEQFF
>TRBV19|TRBJ1-6|-|-
TGTGCCAGTCCTACTGTAGACAGTCTAAATTCACCCCTCCACTTT
CASPTVDSLNSPLHF
>TRBV28|TRBJ1-1|many|-
TGTGCCAGCACCCACAGCTTCGGGAACACTGAAGCTTTCTTT
CASTHSFGNTEAFF
>TRBV20-1|TRBJ2-2|many|TRBD2
TGCAGTGCTGCCGGGACTAGTCACGGGGAGCTGTTTTTT
CSAAGTSHGELFF
>TRBV21-1|TRBJ2-1|medium-sized|-
TGTGCCAGCAGCAAAGAGAAGGCTTGGGGGGAAAACAGCTGTGAGCAGTTCTTC
CASSKEKAWGENSCEQFF
>TRBV29-1|TRBJ2-7|medium-sized|TRBD2
TGCAGCGTTATACTGGCGACTAGCTATGACTACGAGCAGTACTTC
CSVILATSYDYEQYF
>TRBV5-4|TRBJ1-1|many|TRBD1
TGTGCCAGCAGCTGGGGGGGCAGGGGGGAAACTGAAGCTTTCTTT
CASSWGGRGETEAFF
>TRBV30|TRBJ2-7|many|TRBD1
TGTGCCTGGAGTGTACTGTCAGGGGGAGACGAGCAGTACTTC
CAWSVLSGGDEQYF
>TRBV19|TRBJ1-5|medium-sized|TRBD1
TGTGCCAGTAGCATAACAGGGGTGAATCAGCCCCAGCATTTT
CASSITGVNQPQHF
>TRBV2|TRBJ2-3|medium-sized|-
TGTGCCAGCAGTGAGAGGACTAGCACAGATACGCAGTATTTT
CASSERTSTDTQYF
>TRBV9|TRBJ2-2|medium-sized|-
TGTGCCAGCAGCGTAGCTGTAGCCTACAGGGACGTGGTTGTCGGGGAGCTGTTTTTT
CASSVAVAYRDVVVGELFF
>TRBV6-1|TRBJ1-1|many|-
TGTGCCAGCAGTGCCGTCAACACTGAAGCTTTCTTT
CASSAVNTEAFF
>TRBV19|TRBJ1-2|many|-
TGTGCCAGTAGTTTGGAGGTAGGCGGATATGGCTACACCTTC
CASSLEVGGYGYTF
>TRBV20-1|TRBJ1-1|many|TRBD1
TGCAGTGCTAGTGCGGGACAGGGGAACACTGAAGCTTTCTTT
CSASAGQGNTEAFF
>TRBV6-5|TRBJ1-6|many|-
TGTGCCAGCAGTTACTCGATTCTCCAGGGAAACTCCTATAATTCACCCCTCCACTTT
CASSYSILQGNSYNSPLHF
>TRBV4-1|TRBJ2-7|once|-
TGCGCCAGCAGCCAAGATGGCAGGGTCTCCTACGAGCAGTACTTC
CASSQDGRVSYEQYF
>TRBV7-6|TRBJ2-7|medium-sized|-
TGTGCCAGCAGCCCGAGTATAGGGCGCATCTACGAGCAGTACTTC
CASSPSIGRIYEQYF
>TRBV7-6|TRBJ2-2|medium-sized|-
TGTGCCAGCAGCTTAGGGACAGTGAACACCGGGGAGCTGTTTTTT
CASSLGTVNTGELFF